The T cell receptor (beta chain) under discussion was sequenced for a study of T cell changes during pregnancy in multiple sclerosis. Sequencing used immunoSEQ multiplex PCR; TCRdb keeps in-frame clones, though not all of them. The table records under 85,000 clones, under 90% of them present only once. Trimming shortened V by 0 bases and J by 0 bases, and 4 bases separated the two germline ends. The CDR3 loop spans 14 amino acids. CDR1 is SGHRS, CDR2 YFSETQ, per germline. The sequencing used peripheral blood, collected after pregnancy. The genes are TRBV5-1 and TRBJ2-4; no clear D. This TCR was sampled from a female donor in good health, enrolled as a control in a pregnancy study. CDR3: CASSLELAKNIQYF. CDR3 nucleotides: TGCGCCAGCAGCTTGGAGCTAGCCAAAAACATTCAGTACTTC.